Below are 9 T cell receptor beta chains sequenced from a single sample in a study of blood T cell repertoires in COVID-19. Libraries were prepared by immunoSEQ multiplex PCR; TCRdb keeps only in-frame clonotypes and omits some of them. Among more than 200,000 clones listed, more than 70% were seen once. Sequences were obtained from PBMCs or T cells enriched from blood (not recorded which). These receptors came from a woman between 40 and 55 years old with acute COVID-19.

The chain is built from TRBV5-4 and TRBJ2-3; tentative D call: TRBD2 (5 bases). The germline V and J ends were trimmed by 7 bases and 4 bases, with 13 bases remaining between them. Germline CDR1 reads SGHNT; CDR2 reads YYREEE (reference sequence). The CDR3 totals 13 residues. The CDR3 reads CASFGPRADTQYF. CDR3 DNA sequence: TGTGCCAGCTTTGGCCCGCGGGCAGATACGCAGTATTTT.

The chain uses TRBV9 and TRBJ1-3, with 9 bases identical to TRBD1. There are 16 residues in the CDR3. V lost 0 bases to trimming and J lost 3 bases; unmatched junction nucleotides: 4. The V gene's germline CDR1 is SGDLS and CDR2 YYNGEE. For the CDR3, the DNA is TGTGCCAGCAGCGTAGATACGACAGGGGGTGGAAACACCATATATTTT. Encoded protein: CASSVDTTGGGNTIYF.

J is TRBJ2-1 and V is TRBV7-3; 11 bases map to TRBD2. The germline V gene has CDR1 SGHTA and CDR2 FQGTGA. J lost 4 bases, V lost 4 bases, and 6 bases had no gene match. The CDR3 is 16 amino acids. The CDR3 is CASSWGLAEQYNEQFF. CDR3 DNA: TGTGCCAGCAGCTGGGGACTAGCGGAACAATACAATGAGCAGTTCTTC.

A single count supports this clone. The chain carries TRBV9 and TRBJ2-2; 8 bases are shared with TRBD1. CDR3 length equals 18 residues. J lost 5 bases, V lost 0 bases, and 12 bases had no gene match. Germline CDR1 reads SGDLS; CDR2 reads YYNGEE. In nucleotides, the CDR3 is TGTGCCAGCAGCGTAGCTGCCCGGACAGGGAGGAGGACCGGGGAGCTGTTTTTT. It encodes CASSVAARTGRRTGELFF. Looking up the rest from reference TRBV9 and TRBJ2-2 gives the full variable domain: DSGVTQTPKHLITATGQRVTLRCSPRSGDLSVYWYQQSLDQGLQFLIQYYNGEERAKGNILERFSAQQFPDLHSELNLSSLELGDSALYFCASSVAARTGRRTGELFFGEGSRLTVL.

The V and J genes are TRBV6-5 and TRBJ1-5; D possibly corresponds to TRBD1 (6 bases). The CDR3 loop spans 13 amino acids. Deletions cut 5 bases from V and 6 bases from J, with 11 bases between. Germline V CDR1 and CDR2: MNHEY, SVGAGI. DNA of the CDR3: TGTGCCAGCAGTCCACAGGGTGCTCAGCCCCAGCATTTT. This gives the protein CASSPQGAQPQHF.

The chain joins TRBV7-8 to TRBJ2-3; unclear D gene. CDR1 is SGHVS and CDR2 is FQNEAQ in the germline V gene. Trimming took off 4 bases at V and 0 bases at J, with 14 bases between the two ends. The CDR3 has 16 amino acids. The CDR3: CASSSRVQTSTDTQYF. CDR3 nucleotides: TGTGCCAGCAGCTCCCGGGTCCAGACTAGCACAGATACGCAGTATTTT.

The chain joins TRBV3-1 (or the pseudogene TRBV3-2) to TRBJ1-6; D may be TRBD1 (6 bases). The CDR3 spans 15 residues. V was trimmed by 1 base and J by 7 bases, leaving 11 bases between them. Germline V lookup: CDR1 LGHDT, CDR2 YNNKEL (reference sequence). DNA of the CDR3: TGTGCCAGCAGCCAAGTCTGGACAGAGAATTCACCCCTCCACTTT. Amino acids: CASSQVWTENSPLHF.

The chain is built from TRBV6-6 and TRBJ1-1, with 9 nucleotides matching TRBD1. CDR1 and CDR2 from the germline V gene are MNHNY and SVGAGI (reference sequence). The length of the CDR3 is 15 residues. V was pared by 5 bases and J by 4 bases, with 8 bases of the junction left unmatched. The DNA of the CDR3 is TGTGCCAGCAGTATGGGGACAGGGAGGTTCACTGAAGCTTTCTTT. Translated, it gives CASSMGTGRFTEAFF.

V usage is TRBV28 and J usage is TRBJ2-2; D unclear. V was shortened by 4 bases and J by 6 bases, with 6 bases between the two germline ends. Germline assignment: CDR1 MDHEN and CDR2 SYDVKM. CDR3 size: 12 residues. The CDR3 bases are TGTGCCAGCAGTTGGAGCTCCGGGGAGCTGTTTTTT. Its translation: CASSWSSGELFF.